The 25 T cell receptor beta chains in this list originate from one sample, sequenced in a study of Ad26.COV2.S vaccination and SARS-CoV-2 variants. Generated by immunoSEQ multiplex PCR, the TCRdb table keeps only in-frame clones and is missing some. This sample has about 350,000 clones, with 85% to 90% found just once. The treatment denotes: around 19 received Ad26.COV2.S at low or high dose, single or two shots; roughly five received placebo; per-sample allocation not given. Sampling occurred on day 63 after the first vaccine or placebo injection. The sequencing used peripheral blood, collected in a trial of Ad26.COV2.S vaccine versus placebo. Receptors were obtained from a person between 18 and 60 years old who received the Ad26.COV2.S COVID-19 vaccine or a placebo.

In this sample, this clone turned up a few times. This sequence joins TRBV5-4 and TRBJ2-7; 9 bases are a match to TRBD1. From germline, CDR1 is SGHNT and CDR2 YYREEE (reference sequence). The length of the CDR3 is 14 residues. Germline trimming cut 0 bases from V and 5 bases from J; bases unmatched to any gene: 3. In DNA, the CDR3 is TGTGCCAGCAGCTTGGACAGGGGGCATCACGAGCAGTACTTC. Translating gives CASSLDRGHHEQYF.

The J gene is TRBJ1-1, the V gene TRBV5-1; D unresolved. Germline CDR1 is SGHRS and CDR2 is YFSETQ. With 1 base removed from V and 5 bases from J, the gap between germline ends came to 9 bases. The CDR3 covers 13 residues. The CDR3 bases are TGCGCCAGCAGCTTGTCCACGGGGACTGAAGCTTTCTTT. As protein: CASSLSTGTEAFF.

The chain's CDR3 is CASSLSGQGAGKLFF. As DNA, the CDR3 is TGTGCCAGCAGTCTATCAGGACAGGGGGCCGGAAAACTGTTTTTT. The chain recombines TRBV7-2 with TRBJ1-4; 11 nucleotides match TRBD1. J lost 10 bases, V lost 6 bases, and 10 bases had no gene match. This CDR3 is 15 amino acids long. Germline assignment: CDR1 SGHTA and CDR2 FQGNSA.

Comment on this clone: Other DNA sequences of this sample code for an identical CDR3. The chain combines TRBV3-1 (or the pseudogene TRBV3-2) with TRBJ2-7; D not certain. The V end lost 3 bases, the J end lost 4 bases, and 4 bases lay between the germline ends. Germline CDR1 reads LGHDT; CDR2 reads YNNKEL (reference sequence). CDR3 length: 11 amino acids. CDR3 amino acids: CASSQAYEQYF. In nucleotides, the CDR3 is TGTGCCAGCAGCCAGGCGTACGAGCAGTACTTC.

The CDR3 DNA reads TGTGCCAGCAGTTTAACGAGGAGGAACACTGAAGCTTTCTTT. It is translated as CASSLTRRNTEAFF. V and J are TRBV28 and TRBJ1-1; no definite D call. Deletions cut 2 bases from V and 1 base from J, with 8 bases between. CDR3 length: 14 amino acids. Germline V gene lookup returns CDR1 MDHEN and CDR2 SYDVKM.

This chain connects TRBV7-8 to TRBJ2-1; 11 positions agree with TRBD2. CDR3 length: 16 residues. J was trimmed by 5 bases and V by 5 bases; bases with no gene match: 8. Germline loops: CDR1 SGHVS, CDR2 FQNEAQ. For the CDR3, the DNA is TGTGCCAGCAGCCCAGACCCTAGCGGGGGGAACAATGAGCAGTTCTTC. Translation gives CASSPDPSGGNNEQFF.

This chain uses TRBV10-3 with TRBJ1-2; D remains ambiguous. The CDR3 loop spans 12 amino acids. CDR1 ENHRY and CDR2 SYGVKD come from the germline V gene. V was pared by 4 bases and J by 3 bases, with 6 bases between. The chain's CDR3 is CAISGSDYGYTF. As DNA, the CDR3 is TGTGCCATCAGTGGGTCTGACTATGGCTACACCTTC.

The CDR3: CASSVDVTSEQFF. The CDR3 DNA reads TGTGCCAGCAGCGTAGATGTAACTAGCGAGCAGTTCTTC. The chain uses TRBV9 and TRBJ2-1; maybe TRBD2 (6 bases). The CDR3 is 13 amino acids. V gave up 0 bases and J gave up 10 bases, with 11 bases separating them. Germline V gene data show CDR1 as SGDLS and CDR2 as YYNGEE.

This clone was recorded only once. The gene calls are TRBV24-1 and TRBJ2-7; 12 bases align to TRBD2. V gave up 4 bases and J gave up 5 bases; unmatched junction bases: 8. Germline CDR1 KGHDR, CDR2 SFDVKD. The CDR3 runs 16 residues. This CDR3 is CATSDPSTSGSHEQYF. CDR3 nucleotides: TGTGCCACCAGTGACCCCTCGACTAGCGGGAGCCACGAGCAGTACTTC.

The chain employs TRBV11-2 and TRBJ2-3, with TRBD1 matching over 9 bases. From germline, CDR1 is SGHAT and CDR2 FQNNGV. There are 15 residues in the CDR3. Unmatched junction bases numbered 5, after V lost 5 bases and J lost 2 bases. CDR3 sequence reads: CASSPGQGNTDTQYF. For the CDR3, the DNA is TGTGCCAGCAGCCCCGGACAGGGGAACACAGATACGCAGTATTTT. Filled out from reference TRBV11-2 and TRBJ2-3, the complete variable domain reads EAGVAQSPRYKIIEKRQSVAFWCNPISGHATLYWYQQILGQGPKLLIQFQNNGVVDDSQLPKDRFSAERLKGVDSTLKIQPAKLEDSAVYLCASSPGQGNTDTQYFGPGTRLTVL.

This clone has just one count. The chain recombines TRBV7-2 with TRBJ2-1; 9 bases fit TRBD2. This CDR3 spans 16 amino acids. Germline CDR1 reads SGHTA; CDR2 reads FQGNSA. V was clipped by 4 bases and J by 8 bases; unmatched bases: 12. The CDR3 region has the DNA TGTGCCAGCAGCTCCCCGGGCGGGGGGGCCCTGGATGAGCAGTTCTTC. Protein sequence: CASSSPGGGALDEQFF.

The chain has TRBV19 and TRBJ2-1; a possible D gene is TRBD2 (6 bases). The ends were cut back, 3 bases at V and 10 bases at J, with 13 bases in the middle. This CDR3 is 13 amino acids long. CDR1 is LNHDA and CDR2 is SQIVND in the germline V gene (reference sequence). The CDR3 is CASSIMGRGEQFF. The CDR3, as DNA: TGTGCCAGTAGTATTATGGGACGGGGGGAGCAGTTCTTC.

This clone was detected many times. CDR3 nucleotides: TGTGCCAGTCATACAGGGTCACAGCCCCAGCATTTT. It translates to CASHTGSQPQHF. The genes are TRBV28 and TRBJ1-5, with a weak D call TRBD1 (6 bases). The germline CDR1 and CDR2 sequences are MDHEN and SYDVKM. CDR3 size: 12 residues. V was clipped by 9 bases and J by 7 bases, with 13 bases between them.

This clone was seen just once. The V gene is TRBV29-1, the J gene TRBJ1-3; unclear D gene. The CDR3 totals 13 residues. With 6 bases removed from V and 4 bases from J, the gap between germline ends came to 13 bases. Germline-derived CDR1 and CDR2 are SQVTM and ANQGSEA. CDR3 sequence: CSVGQAAGNTIYF. The CDR3 DNA reads as TGCAGCGTAGGCCAGGCGGCGGGAAACACCATATATTTT.

The J gene is TRBJ2-1, the V gene TRBV3-1 (or the pseudogene TRBV3-2); 7 positions match TRBD2. The CDR3 totals 14 residues. CDR1 is LGHDT and CDR2 is YNNKEL in the germline V gene (reference sequence). Trimming removed 10 bases from V and 0 bases from J; junction bases left unmatched: 6. The CDR3 coding sequence is TGTGCCACCTCGCGCGGGAGCTCCTACAATGAGCAGTTCTTC. It codes for CATSRGSSYNEQFF.

The chain recombines TRBV14 with TRBJ2-5; D unresolved. The CDR3 length is 12 residues. Germline CDR1 is SGHDN and CDR2 is FVKESK. Trimming stripped 1 base from V and 8 bases from J, with 8 bases between. In DNA form, the CDR3 reads TGTGCCAGCAGCCAAGCGGTGGGCACCCAGTACTTC. As protein: CASSQAVGTQYF.

The chain links TRBV19 to TRBJ1-6; no firm D call. Trimming cost V 3 bases and J 7 bases, with 7 bases left between them. This CDR3 comprises 13 residues. Germline V gene lookup returns CDR1 LNHDA and CDR2 SQIVND (reference sequence). DNA of the CDR3: TGTGCCAGTAGTATCGTCCAGAATTCACCCCTCCACTTT. This codes for CASSIVQNSPLHF.

The chain is built from TRBV5-1 and TRBJ1-1; D call uncertain. Germline CDR1 reads SGHRS; CDR2 reads YFSETQ. Trimming took off 0 bases at V and 3 bases at J, with 9 bases between the two ends. The CDR3 has 14 residues. In DNA form, the CDR3 reads TGCGCCAGCAGCTTGGAGCGAGACTACACTGAAGCTTTCTTT. Encoded protein: CASSLERDYTEAFF.

This rearrangement joins TRBV27 to TRBJ1-4; D is undetermined. Germline V gene sequence: CDR1 MNHEY, CDR2 SMNVEV (reference sequence). CDR3 length equals 14 residues. Trimming shortened V by 7 bases and J by 5 bases, and 14 bases separated the two germline ends. This CDR3 is CASTPRPGNEKLFF. CDR3 nucleotides: TGTGCCAGCACCCCACGGCCGGGGAATGAAAAACTGTTTTTT.

CDR3 loop: CASSYRSGPSSYNSPLHF. DNA of the CDR3: TGTGCCAGCAGTTACAGGTCCGGCCCGAGCTCCTATAATTCACCCCTCCACTTT. The chain carries TRBV6-2 or TRBV6-3 and TRBJ1-6; D remains ambiguous. CDR3 length equals 18 residues. The V and J ends lost 2 bases and 0 bases respectively, with 14 bases between them. Germline loops: CDR1 MNHEY, CDR2 SVGEGT.

The chain couples TRBV7-2 to TRBJ2-1, with D possibly being TRBD1 (6 bases). Trimming pared 4 bases from V and 0 bases from J, leaving 22 bases between. The CDR3 is 19 amino acids. Germline V gives CDR1 SGHTA, CDR2 FQGNSA. The CDR3 coding sequence is TGTGCCAGCAGCTCAAGAGGGGGATCCGGACAGTACTCCTACAATGAGCAGTTCTTC. This sequence encodes CASSSRGGSGQYSYNEQFF.

The chain joins TRBV15 to TRBJ2-1, with 7 bases lining up with TRBD2. Germline assignment: CDR1 LNHNV and CDR2 YYDKDF (reference sequence). V lost 0 bases and J lost 0; bases outside the gene matches: 11. This CDR3 contains 19 residues. This CDR3 reads CATSRDTQGAGRSYNEQFF. For the CDR3, the DNA is TGTGCCACCAGCAGAGACACTCAGGGAGCGGGACGCTCCTACAATGAGCAGTTCTTC.

This clone came up once. V and J are TRBV7-3 and TRBJ2-3; TRBD2 might be the D (6 bases). The CDR3 sequence is 15 residues long. Trimming pared 1 base from V and 1 base from J, leaving 9 bases between. CDR1 is SGHTA and CDR2 is FQGTGA in the germline V gene. The CDR3 is CASSLNGGGTDTQYF. DNA of the CDR3: TGTGCCAGCAGCTTAAACGGCGGGGGCACAGATACGCAGTATTTT.

The chain combines TRBV4-1 with TRBJ1-3; D unclear. The CDR3 loop spans 16 amino acids. From germline, CDR1 is MGHRA and CDR2 YSYEKL. The germline V and J ends were trimmed by 0 bases and 0 bases, with 9 bases remaining between them. CDR3 sequence: CASSQEALSSGNTIYF. CDR3 coding DNA: TGCGCCAGCAGCCAAGAGGCCCTGAGCTCTGGAAACACCATATATTTT.

The gene calls are TRBV28 and TRBJ2-2, with TRBD2 matching over 9 bases. The germline CDR1 and CDR2 sequences are MDHEN and SYDVKM. The CDR3 covers 16 residues. CDR3 in DNA: TGTGTTACCGCAGGTTCTAGCGGGGAGAACACCGGGGAGCTGTTTTTT. Translating it yields CVTAGSSGENTGELFF.